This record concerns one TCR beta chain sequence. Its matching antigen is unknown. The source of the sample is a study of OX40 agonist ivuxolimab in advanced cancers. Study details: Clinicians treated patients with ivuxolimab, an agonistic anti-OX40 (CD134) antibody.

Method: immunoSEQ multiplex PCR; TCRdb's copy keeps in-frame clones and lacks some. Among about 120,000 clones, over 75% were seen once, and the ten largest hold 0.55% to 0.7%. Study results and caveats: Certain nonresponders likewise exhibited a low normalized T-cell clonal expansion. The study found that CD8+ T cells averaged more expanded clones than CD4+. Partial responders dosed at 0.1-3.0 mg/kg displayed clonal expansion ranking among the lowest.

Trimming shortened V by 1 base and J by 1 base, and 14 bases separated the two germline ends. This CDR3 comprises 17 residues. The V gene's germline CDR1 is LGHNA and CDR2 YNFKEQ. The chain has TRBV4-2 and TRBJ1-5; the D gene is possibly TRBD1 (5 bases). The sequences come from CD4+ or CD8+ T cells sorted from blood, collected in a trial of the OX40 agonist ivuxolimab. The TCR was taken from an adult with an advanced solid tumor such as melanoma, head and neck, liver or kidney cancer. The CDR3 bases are TGTGCCAGCAGCCAAGGAACGGGGGTAGGAAGCAATCAGCCCCAGCATTTT. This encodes CASSQGTGVGSNQPQHF.